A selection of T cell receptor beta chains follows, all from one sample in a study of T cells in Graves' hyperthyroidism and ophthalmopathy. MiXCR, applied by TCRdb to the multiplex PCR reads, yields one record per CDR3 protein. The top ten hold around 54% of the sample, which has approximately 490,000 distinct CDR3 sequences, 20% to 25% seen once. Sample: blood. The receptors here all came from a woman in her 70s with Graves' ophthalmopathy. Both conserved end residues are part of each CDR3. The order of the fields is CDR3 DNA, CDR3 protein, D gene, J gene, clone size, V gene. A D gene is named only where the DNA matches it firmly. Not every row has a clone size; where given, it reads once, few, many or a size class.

CDR3nt: TGCAGTGCCCCAGGGACAGTGAATGAGCAGTTCTTC
CDR3aa: CSAPGTVNEQFF
d_gene: TRBD1
j_gene: TRBJ2-1
abundance: many
v_gene: TRBV20-1

CDR3nt: TGTGCCAGCAGTTTCGACAGGGACACTGAAGCTTTCTTT
CDR3aa: CASSFDRDTEAFF
d_gene: TRBD1
j_gene: TRBJ1-1
abundance: once
v_gene: TRBV2

CDR3nt: TGCGCCAGCAGCCGGGGACAGGGGGCTGACGAGCAGTACTTC
CDR3aa: CASSRGQGADEQYF
d_gene: TRBD1
j_gene: TRBJ2-7
abundance: few
v_gene: TRBV5-1

CDR3nt: TGTGCCAGCAGCTCCCGGGTCCTCTATGGCTACACCTTC
CDR3aa: CASSSRVLYGYTF
d_gene: NA
j_gene: TRBJ1-2
abundance: few
v_gene: TRBV7-2

CDR3nt: TGTGCCAGCCGTCAAGGGGTGACGAGAGAGGATGAGCAGTTCTTC
CDR3aa: CASRQGVTREDEQFF
d_gene: NA
j_gene: TRBJ2-1
abundance: many
v_gene: TRBV2

CDR3nt: TGTGCCAGCAGTTACCGGTCGTCTTTCGGACCTTCTAATGAAAAACTGTTTTTT
CDR3aa: CASSYRSSFGPSNEKLFF
d_gene: NA
j_gene: TRBJ1-4
abundance: NA
v_gene: TRBV6-5

CDR3nt: TGTGCCAGCAGCACCCCCCGAAGCGGATTTTCCTACAATGAGCAGTTCTTC
CDR3aa: CASSTPRSGFSYNEQFF
d_gene: NA
j_gene: TRBJ2-1
abundance: few
v_gene: TRBV7-8

CDR3nt: TGTGCCAGTACCCAGTGGGTCACCGGGGAGCTGTTTTTT
CDR3aa: CASTQWVTGELFF
d_gene: NA
j_gene: TRBJ2-2
abundance: many
v_gene: TRBV2

CDR3nt: TGTGCCAGCAGCTTCCATCGGGACATGAACACTGAAGCTTTCTTT
CDR3aa: CASSFHRDMNTEAFF
d_gene: NA
j_gene: TRBJ1-1
abundance: NA
v_gene: TRBV7-8

CDR3nt: TGTGCCAGCAGTCCCCAGGCGGGACAGGGTATAGAAAAACTGTTTTTT
CDR3aa: CASSPQAGQGIEKLFF
d_gene: TRBD1
j_gene: TRBJ1-4
abundance: few
v_gene: TRBV6-1

CDR3nt: TGTGCCAGCAGCTTCCTGTCACAAGAGACCCAGTACTTC
CDR3aa: CASSFLSQETQYF
d_gene: NA
j_gene: TRBJ2-5
abundance: many
v_gene: TRBV11-2

CDR3nt: TGCAGTGCTCGGAGACTAGCTACCTACGAGCAGTACTTC
CDR3aa: CSARRLATYEQYF
d_gene: TRBD2
j_gene: TRBJ2-7
abundance: NA
v_gene: TRBV20-1